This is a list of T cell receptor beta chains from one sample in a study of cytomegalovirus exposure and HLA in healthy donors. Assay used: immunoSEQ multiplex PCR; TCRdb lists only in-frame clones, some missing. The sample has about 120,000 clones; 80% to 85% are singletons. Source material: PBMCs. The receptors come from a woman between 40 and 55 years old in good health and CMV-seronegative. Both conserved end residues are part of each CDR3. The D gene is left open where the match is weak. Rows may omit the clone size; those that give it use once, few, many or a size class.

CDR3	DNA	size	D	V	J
CASSGFRTYEQYF	TGTGCCAGCAGTGGATTCAGGACCTACGAGCAGTACTTC	few	-	TRBV25-1	TRBJ2-7
CAWSYRGLTSSYNEQFF	TGTGCCTGGAGTTATAGGGGGTTAACTAGCTCCTACAATGAGCAGTTCTTC	-	-	TRBV30	TRBJ2-1
CASSSPQTVSSGNTIYF	TGTGCCAGCAGCTCACCCCAGACAGTTTCATCTGGAAACACCATATATTTT	-	-	TRBV11-2	TRBJ1-3
CASSQAGGNQPQHF	TGCGCCAGCAGCCAGGCAGGGGGTAATCAGCCCCAGCATTTT	-	TRBD1	TRBV4-3	TRBJ1-5
CASSQVRVYDEQYF	TGTGCCAGCAGCCAAGTCAGGGTCTACGACGAGCAGTACTTC	-	-	TRBV14	TRBJ2-7
CASSPKTSVDNEQFF	TGTGCCAGCAGCCCTAAGACTAGCGTCGACAATGAGCAGTTCTTC	-	TRBD2	TRBV7-9	TRBJ2-1
CAWTPGDTEAFF	TGTGCCTGGACGCCGGGAGATACTGAAGCTTTCTTT	-	-	TRBV30	TRBJ1-1
CASSFSLGTGELFF	TGTGCCAGCAGCTTCTCCCTAGGAACCGGGGAGCTGTTTTTT	-	-	TRBV7-7	TRBJ2-2
CASSQGGGMDYGYTF	TGCGCCAGCAGCCAAGGAGGGGGAATGGACTATGGCTACACCTTC	-	-	TRBV4-1	TRBJ1-2
CASSLSGTGVNQPQHF	TGTGCCAGCAGTTTATCAGGAACAGGGGTCAATCAGCCCCAGCATTTT	once	TRBD1	TRBV28	TRBJ1-5
CASSLDYTTADTQYF	TGTGCCAGCAGCCTGGACTATACAACGGCAGATACGCAGTATTTT	-	-	TRBV9	TRBJ2-3
CASSQEALAGVSEQFF	TGCGCCAGCAGCCAAGAAGCACTAGCGGGAGTCAGTGAGCAGTTCTTC	-	TRBD2	TRBV4-3	TRBJ2-1
CASSVGGTMLTGANVLTF	TGTGCCAGCAGCGTAGGAGGGACTATGCTCACTGGGGCCAACGTCCTGACTTTC	once	TRBD2	TRBV9	TRBJ2-6
CASSLKDGSNEKLFF	TGTGCCAGCAGCCTCAAGGACGGGAGTAATGAAAAACTGTTTTTT	-	-	TRBV5-4	TRBJ1-4
CASSNRLAGGGDTQYF	TGTGCCAGCAGCAACAGACTAGCGGGAGGAGGAGATACGCAGTATTTT	-	TRBD2	TRBV28	TRBJ2-3
CASSSIAVGSGSGELFF	TGTGCCAGCAGTTCGATCGCCGTGGGTAGCGGGAGTGGGGAGCTGTTTTTT	-	TRBD2	TRBV27	TRBJ2-2
CASSVGQGHEQYF	TGTGCCAGCAGCGTAGGACAGGGCCACGAGCAGTACTTC	-	TRBD1	TRBV9	TRBJ2-7
CASSGTSGDNEQFF	TGCGCCAGCAGTGGAACTAGCGGGGACAATGAGCAGTTCTTC	-	TRBD2	TRBV10-1	TRBJ2-1
CAISEGLALRDEQFF	TGTGCCATCAGTGAGGGACTAGCCCTCCGGGATGAGCAGTTCTTC	-	TRBD2	TRBV10-3	TRBJ2-1
CASSFNDRASGETQYF	TGCGCCAGCAGCTTCAATGACAGGGCGTCAGGGGAGACCCAGTACTTC	-	TRBD1	TRBV5-1	TRBJ2-5
CASSKAGGFGGYTF	TGTGCCAGCAGTAAGGCAGGGGGGTTCGGGGGCTACACCTTC	-	TRBD1	TRBV2	TRBJ1-2
CASSLNQQVGPLHF	TGCGCCAGCAGCTTGAATCAGCAGGTCGGACCCCTCCACTTT	-	-	TRBV5-1	TRBJ1-6
CASSFRVAGTNEQFF	TGCGCCAGCAGCTTTAGGGTGGCGGGGACGAATGAGCAGTTCTTC	-	-	TRBV5-1	TRBJ2-1
CASSNNGGGPYNEQFF	TGTGCCAGCAGCAATAATGGCGGGGGACCCTACAATGAGCAGTTCTTC	-	TRBD2	TRBV5-6	TRBJ2-1
CASSYNGPPLHF	TGTGCCAGCAGTTATAATGGGCCACCCCTCCACTTT	-	-	TRBV6-5	TRBJ1-6
CSSSSSTSEGTDTQYF	TGTTCCAGCAGCTCTTCAACTAGCGAAGGCACAGATACGCAGTATTTT	-	TRBD2	TRBV7-9	TRBJ2-3
CASSLYETEDYGYTF	TGTGCCAGCAGCTTATACGAGACTGAGGACTATGGCTACACCTTC	-	-	TRBV7-9	TRBJ1-2
CSSSLEGSGYGYTF	TGTTCCAGCAGCTTAGAGGGGTCGGGCTATGGCTACACCTTC	-	-	TRBV7-9	TRBJ1-2
CASSQANLGGNYGYTF	TGCGCCAGCAGCCAAGCGAACCTAGGGGGTAACTATGGCTACACCTTC	-	-	TRBV4-3	TRBJ1-2
CASSLRGSSYNEQFF	TGTGCCAGCAGTTTACGCGGAAGCTCCTACAATGAGCAGTTCTTC	-	-	TRBV27	TRBJ2-1
CASSQTGDRPYEQYF	TGTGCCAGCAGCCAGACAGGGGATCGTCCCTACGAGCAGTACTTC	once	TRBD1	TRBV7-9	TRBJ2-7
CASSEGLRGQRTDTQYF	TGTGCCAGCAGTGAAGGCCTCAGGGGGCAGCGCACAGATACGCAGTATTTT	-	TRBD1	TRBV25-1	TRBJ2-3
CASRRTGKGDQPQHF	TGTGCCAGCAGGCGGACAGGGAAAGGAGATCAGCCCCAGCATTTT	-	TRBD1	TRBV2	TRBJ1-5
CASSIDRAAGEAFF	TGTGCCAGCAGTATCGACAGGGCGGCGGGTGAAGCTTTCTTT	-	TRBD1	TRBV6-4	TRBJ1-1
CASSRMTKPYEQYF	TGTGCCAGCAGCCGGATGACAAAACCCTACGAGCAGTACTTC	-	-	TRBV14	TRBJ2-7
CASKAGKVGYTF	TGCGCCAGCAAGGCCGGGAAAGTGGGCTACACCTTC	-	-	TRBV5-1	TRBJ1-2
CASSTGHRLPTF	TGTGCCAGCTCAACCGGACACCGACTCCCCACTTTT	-	-	TRBV18	TRBJ1-1
CASIGTAHGEQFF	TGTGCCAGTATTGGGACAGCCCACGGTGAGCAGTTCTTC	-	TRBD1	TRBV19	TRBJ2-1
CASSAGRSDTQYF	TGTGCCAGCAGTGCAGGGAGGTCAGATACGCAGTATTTT	-	-	TRBV28	TRBJ2-3